The source of this T cell receptor beta chain is a study of blood T cell repertoires in COVID-19. Original processing methods: Estimates of nucleated cell counts were drawn from the amplification of reference gene primers. TCRdb's copy holds only in-frame clones and misses some; the assay was immunoSEQ multiplex PCR. Clonal size and the V and J genes are those of that table, whereas D and trimming came from the DNA. The sample contains fewer than 300,000 clones, 91% of which appear only once. With 1 base removed from V and 7 bases from J, the gap between germline ends came to 11 bases. There are 14 residues in the CDR3. Germline V gene lookup returns CDR1 SGHVS and CDR2 FQNEAQ.

The chain combines TRBV7-8 with TRBJ1-5; no definite D call. Input material: peripheral blood. The receptor comes from a person aged 18 to 30 with COVID-19, enrolled during active disease. The CDR3 DNA reads as TGTGCCAGCAGCTTAGGAAGGGCGGGGCAGCCCCAGCATTTT. Protein: CASSLGRAGQPQHF.